The 3 T cell receptor beta chains reported below all come from one sample, sequenced in a study of cytomegalovirus exposure and HLA in healthy donors. The PCR made use of 60 Vbeta and 13 Jbeta primers. Sequenced by immunoSEQ multiplex PCR; TCRdb stores in-frame clones only, minus some. The data show roughly 130,000 clones, with 65% to 90% seen just once and 2.1% held by the top ten. Sequences were obtained from PBMCs. The receptors come from a man younger than 40 in good health and CMV-seronegative.

This chain uses TRBV6-6 with TRBJ1-3, with D uncertain. CDR1 is MNHNY, CDR2 SVGAGI, per germline (reference sequence). Trimming left V 5 bases short and J 4 bases short, with 15 bases between. There are 15 residues in the CDR3. The DNA of the CDR3 is TGTGCCAGCAGTGTACCCGGAGATTTCGGAAACACCATATATTTT. It encodes CASSVPGDFGNTIYF.

The CDR3 coding sequence is TGTGCCACCAGCAGAGGTGGGACAGTCCTGAAAAAACTGTTTTTT. Translating gives CATSRGGTVLKKLFF. V and J are TRBV15 and TRBJ1-4; the match to TRBD1 covers 7 bases. The CDR3 covers 15 residues. J lost 9 bases, V lost 1 base, and 8 bases had no gene match. Germline CDR1 and CDR2: LNHNV and YYDKDF (reference sequence).

Only one count was recorded for this clone. The V gene is TRBV5-1, the J gene TRBJ1-5, with D unresolved. The germline V and J ends were trimmed by 4 bases and 5 bases, with 13 bases remaining between them. Germline-derived CDR1 and CDR2 are SGHRS and YFSETQ. CDR3 length: 14 amino acids. The CDR3 DNA follows: TGCGCCAGCAGCCGAGACAATCCCGATCAGCCCCAGCATTTT. Amino acid sequence: CASSRDNPDQPQHF.